These 20 T cell receptor beta chains share one sample of origin, sequenced in a study of T-cell reconstitution after alpha-beta-depleted transplantation in children. Unique molecular identifiers were used to barcode this TCRbeta library. TCRdb reanalysed the PCR reads using MiXCR and keeps one entry per CDR3 protein. The repertoire holds more than 200,000 distinct CDR3 sequences, with roughly 15% as singletons. The sample in question was PBMCs, mostly from graft donor cells, obtained 360 days after TCRalphabeta/CD19-depleted stem cell transplant. Source of these receptors: a male patient under 10 years old who had a stem cell transplant for acute lymphoblastic leukemia, so the T cells may come from the graft donor.

This chain links TRBV5-1 with TRBJ2-5; 9 nucleotides align to TRBD1. CDR1 and CDR2 from the germline V gene are SGHRS and YFSETQ. With V trimmed by 3 bases and J by 3 bases, 9 bases remained unmatched. This CDR3 spans 16 amino acids. CDR3: CASSSGRTGAKETQYF. The CDR3 DNA sequence: TGCGCCAGCAGCTCGGGACGGACAGGGGCAAAAGAGACCCAGTACTTC.

This clonotype was seen only a few times. This sequence joins TRBV5-1 and TRBJ1-2; D is ambiguous. Trimming cost V 0 bases and J 5 bases, with 8 bases left between them. CDR1 and CDR2 from the germline V gene are SGHRS and YFSETQ. This CDR3 comprises 13 residues. The CDR3 sequence: CASSLETEYGYTF. The DNA for the CDR3 is TGCGCCAGCAGCTTGGAGACGGAATATGGCTACACCTTC.

This clonotype was counted only a few times. V is TRBV10-2 and J is TRBJ2-3, with TRBD2 matching over 7 bases. With 10 bases clipped from V and 1 base from J, the junction kept 5 bases outside the gene matches. CDR1 is WSHSY, CDR2 SAAADI, per germline. The CDR3 extends over 13 amino acids. CDR3 bases: TGCGCCACCGTCCGGGGGGGCACAGATACGCAGTATTTT. Its translation: CATVRGGTDTQYF.

The chain uses TRBV5-5 and TRBJ2-1, with 7 bases lining up with TRBD2. CDR3 length: 16 residues. CDR1 and CDR2 (germline): SGHKS, YYEKEE (reference sequence). The trim removed 4 bases at V and 0 bases at J, leaving 7 bases unmatched. CDR3: CASSLRAGVSYNEQFF. The CDR3 DNA is TGTGCCAGCAGCCTTAGGGCGGGGGTCTCCTACAATGAGCAGTTCTTC.

V is TRBV10-3 and J is TRBJ2-3; 8 bases are shared with TRBD2. V was pared by 8 bases and J by 4 bases, with 5 bases of the junction left unmatched. Germline assignment: CDR1 ENHRY and CDR2 SYGVKD. The CDR3 length is 13 residues. The CDR3 reads CAIGAGAADTQYF. As DNA, the CDR3 is TGTGCCATCGGAGCGGGAGCGGCAGATACGCAGTATTTT.

The table lists this clonotype with a few counts. The V call is TRBV4-3, the J call TRBJ2-3, with D perhaps being TRBD1 or TRBD2 (6 bases each). Trimming shortened V by 5 bases and J by 7 bases, and 22 bases separated the two germline ends. The CDR3 loop spans 16 amino acids. Germline CDR1 and CDR2: LGHNA and YSLEER. Here the CDR3 DNA reads TGCGCCAGCAGCTACAGCGTCAGAGGGGGGATGTATACGCAGTATTTT. This translates into CASSYSVRGGMYTQYF.

This rearrangement joins TRBV7-9 to TRBJ2-1, with a weak D call TRBD2 (6 bases). V gave up 4 bases and J gave up 5 bases, with 12 bases separating them. This CDR3 has 14 amino acids. The germline V gene has CDR1 SEHNR and CDR2 FQNEAQ (reference sequence). The CDR3 nucleotides read TGTGCCAGCAGCTCTTCGACTAGTAACAATGAGCAGTTCTTC. Amino acids: CASSSSTSNNEQFF. The complete variable domain, with remaining parts taken from reference TRBV7-9 and TRBJ2-1, reads DTGVSQNPRHKITKRGQNVTFRCDPISEHNRLYWYRQTLGQGPEFLTYFQNEAQLEKSRLLSDRFSAERPKGSFSTLEIQRTEQGDSAMYLCASSSSTSNNEQFFGPGTRLTVL.

This clonotype turned up a few times. V is TRBV6-1 and J is TRBJ2-7; D could derive from TRBD1 or TRBD2 (6 bases each). CDR3 length: 14 amino acids. V was shortened by 6 bases and J by 4 bases, with 16 bases between the two germline ends. CDR1 and CDR2 from the germline V gene are MNHNS and SASEGT. The CDR3 DNA follows: TGTGCCAGCAGGGGGGGCGGGGTAATGTACGAGCAGTACTTC. This translates into CASRGGGVMYEQYF.

This rearrangement joins TRBV6-1 to TRBJ1-1; D may be TRBD1 (6 bases). Germline assignment: CDR1 MNHNS and CDR2 SASEGT. The CDR3 consists of 14 residues. The V end lost 5 bases, the J end lost 4 bases, and 14 bases lay between the germline ends. CDR3 residues: CASSKNREGTEAFF. The CDR3 DNA sequence: TGTGCCAGCAGTAAGAACAGGGAGGGCACTGAAGCTTTCTTT.

This clonotype was detected ten times or more. The V and J genes are TRBV12-3 or TRBV12-4 and TRBJ2-1; no firm D call. V lost 5 bases and J lost 7, with 9 bases in between. This CDR3 is 12 amino acids long. As DNA, the CDR3 is TGTGCCAGCAGTCTCGATCTAAATGAGCAGTTCTTC. The encoded protein is CASSLDLNEQFF.

The chain has TRBV5-1 and TRBJ2-3; no clear D. The CDR3 has 15 residues. V lost 0 bases and J 0 bases, leaving 8 bases between the germline ends. From germline, CDR1 is SGHRS and CDR2 YFSETQ. This CDR3 is CASSLVFLSTDTQYF. CDR3 nucleotide sequence: TGCGCCAGCAGCTTGGTCTTCCTCAGCACAGATACGCAGTATTTT.

This clonotype has more than one count but fewer than ten. The V and J genes are TRBV18 and TRBJ2-7, with TRBD1 matching over 8 bases. The CDR3 consists of 14 residues. J gave up 4 bases and V 3 bases, and 5 bases lay outside the gene matches. The germline gives CDR1 KGHSH, CDR2 LQKENI. DNA for the CDR3: TGTGCCAGCTCACCCCCCAGGGGGCAATACGAGCAGTACTTC. Protein product: CASSPPRGQYEQYF.

The sample holds many counts of this clonotype. The CDR3 here is CASSQASGGADTQYF. CDR3 in DNA: TGTGCCAGCAGCCAAGCTAGCGGGGGGGCCGATACGCAGTATTTT. The rearrangement links TRBV4-2 to TRBJ2-3; 12 bases are a match to TRBD2. In germline, CDR1 is LGHNA, CDR2 YNFKEQ. The CDR3 loop spans 15 amino acids. V lost 1 base, J lost 6 bases, and 2 bases stayed unmatched.

The CDR3 DNA sequence: TGTGCCAGCAGTCCCCGGGTATACGCTTTCTTT. It codes for CASSPRVYAFF. The gene calls are TRBV12-3 or TRBV12-4 and TRBJ1-1; unclear D gene. The V gene lost 5 bases and the J gene lost 11 bases, with 12 bases spanning the gap. CDR3 size: 11 residues.

The genes are TRBV28 and TRBJ1-1; D is perhaps TRBD1 (5 bases). This CDR3 contains 13 residues. Trimming cost V 8 bases and J 7 bases, with 17 bases left between them. Germline CDR1 reads MDHEN; CDR2 reads SYDVKM. This CDR3 reads CASRSMTVYEAFF. DNA of the CDR3: TGTGCCAGCCGATCCATGACAGTTTATGAAGCTTTCTTT.

The chain links TRBV29-1 to TRBJ2-7; D uncertain. Germline-derived CDR1 and CDR2 are SQVTM and ANQGSEA. The CDR3 runs 14 residues. The ends were cut back, 0 bases at V and 2 bases at J, with 11 bases in the middle. CDR3 coding DNA: TGCAGCGTTGAAGATTTGACAAGCCCCTACGAGCAGTACTTC. Protein product: CSVEDLTSPYEQYF.

The chain is built from TRBV14 and TRBJ2-1; unclear D gene. The CDR3 totals 12 residues. Germline V lookup: CDR1 SGHDN, CDR2 FVKESK. V was clipped by 3 bases and J by 5 bases, with 5 bases between them. The DNA of the CDR3 is TGTGCCAGCAGCCACAATAACAATGAGCAGTTCTTC. Amino acids: CASSHNNNEQFF.

The rearrangement uses TRBV29-1 and TRBJ2-2; 9 positions agree with TRBD1. The length of the CDR3 is 14 residues. CDR1 is SQVTM and CDR2 is ANQGSEA in the germline V gene. Trimming cost V 5 bases and J 4 bases; bases outside gene matches: 5. The DNA for the CDR3 is TGCAGCGTTCAGACAGGGGGGAGCACCGGGGAGCTGTTTTTT. Translating gives CSVQTGGSTGELFF.

This clonotype was seen only a few times. The chain recombines TRBV20-1 with TRBJ1-2; D is possibly TRBD1 (6 bases). V gave up 1 base and J gave up 2 bases, with 17 bases separating them. Germline CDR1 and CDR2: DFQATT and SNEGSKA (reference sequence). CDR3 length equals 16 residues. Written as DNA, the CDR3 is TGCAGTGCTAGAGCCCGTACCGGGACACAGAACTATGGCTACACCTTC. It codes for CSARARTGTQNYGYTF.

The V and J genes are TRBV25-1 and TRBJ2-5, with TRBD1 as a possible D gene (5 bases). Germline values: CDR1 MGHDK, CDR2 SYGVNS. This CDR3 has 16 amino acids. Trimming took 1 base from V and 2 from J, leaving 14 bases between them. The CDR3 nucleotides read TGTGCCAGCAGTGAATTCACAGGAGAACCTCAAGAGACCCAGTACTTC. This encodes CASSEFTGEPQETQYF.